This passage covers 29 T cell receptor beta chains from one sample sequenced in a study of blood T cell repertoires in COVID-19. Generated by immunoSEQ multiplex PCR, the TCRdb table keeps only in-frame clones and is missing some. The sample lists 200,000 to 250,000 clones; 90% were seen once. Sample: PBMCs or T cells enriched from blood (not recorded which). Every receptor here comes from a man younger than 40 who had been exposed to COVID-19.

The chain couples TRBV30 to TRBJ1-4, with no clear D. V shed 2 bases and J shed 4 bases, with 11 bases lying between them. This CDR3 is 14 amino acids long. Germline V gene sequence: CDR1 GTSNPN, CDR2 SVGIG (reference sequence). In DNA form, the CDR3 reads TGTGCCTGGAGTCTCGGGATCAGTAATGAAAAACTGTTTTTT. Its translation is CAWSLGISNEKLFF. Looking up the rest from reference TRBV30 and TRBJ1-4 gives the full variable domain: SQTIHQWPATLVQPVGSPLSLECTVEGTSNPNLYWYRQAAGRGLQLLFYSVGIGQISSEVPQNLSASRPQDRQFILSSKKLLLSDSGFYLCAWSLGISNEKLFFGSGTQLSVL.

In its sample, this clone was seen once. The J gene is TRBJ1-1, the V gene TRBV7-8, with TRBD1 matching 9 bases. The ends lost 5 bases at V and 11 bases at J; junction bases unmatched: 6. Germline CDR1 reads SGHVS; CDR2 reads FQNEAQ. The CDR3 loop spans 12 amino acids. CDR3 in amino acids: CASSPGTGWAFF. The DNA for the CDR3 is TGTGCCAGCAGCCCCGGGACAGGGTGGGCTTTCTTT.

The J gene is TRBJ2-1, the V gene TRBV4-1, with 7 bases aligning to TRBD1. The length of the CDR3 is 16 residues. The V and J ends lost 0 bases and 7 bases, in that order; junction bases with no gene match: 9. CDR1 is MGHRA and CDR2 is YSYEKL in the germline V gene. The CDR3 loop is CASSQDFRGGVNEQFF. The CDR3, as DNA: TGCGCCAGCAGCCAAGATTTTCGAGGGGGCGTGAATGAGCAGTTCTTC.

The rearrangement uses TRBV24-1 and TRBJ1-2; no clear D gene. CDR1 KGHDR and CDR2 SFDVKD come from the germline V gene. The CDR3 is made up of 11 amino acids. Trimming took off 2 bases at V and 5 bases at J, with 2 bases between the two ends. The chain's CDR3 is CATSDSYGYTF. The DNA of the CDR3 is TGTGCCACCAGTGATTCTTATGGCTACACCTTC.

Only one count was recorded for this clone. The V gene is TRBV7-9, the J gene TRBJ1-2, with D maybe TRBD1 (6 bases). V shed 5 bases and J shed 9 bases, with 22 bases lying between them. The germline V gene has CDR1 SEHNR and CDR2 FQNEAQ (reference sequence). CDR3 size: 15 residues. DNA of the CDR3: TGTGCCAGCAGCCCCCCTGGGGGCCACCTTAGGAGCTACACCTTC. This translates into CASSPPGGHLRSYTF.

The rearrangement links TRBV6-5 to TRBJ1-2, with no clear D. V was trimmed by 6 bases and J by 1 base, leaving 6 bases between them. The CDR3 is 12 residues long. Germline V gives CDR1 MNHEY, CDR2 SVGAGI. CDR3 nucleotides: TGTGCCAGCAGCAGAATTAACTATGGCTACACCTTC. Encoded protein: CASSRINYGYTF.

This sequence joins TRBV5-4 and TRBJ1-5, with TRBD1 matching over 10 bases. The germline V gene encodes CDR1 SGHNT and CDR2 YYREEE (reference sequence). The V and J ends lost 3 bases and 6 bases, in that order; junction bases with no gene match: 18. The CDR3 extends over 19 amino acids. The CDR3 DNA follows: TGTGCCAGCAGCTCATATTGGGACAGGGGAGTTTTTAGGTGTCAGCCCCAGCATTTT. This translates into CASSSYWDRGVFRCQPQHF.

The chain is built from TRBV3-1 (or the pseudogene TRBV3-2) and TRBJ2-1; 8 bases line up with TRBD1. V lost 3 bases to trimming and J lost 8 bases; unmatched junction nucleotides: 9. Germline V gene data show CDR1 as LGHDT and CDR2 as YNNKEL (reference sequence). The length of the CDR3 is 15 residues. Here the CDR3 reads CASSHAKTGDDEQFF. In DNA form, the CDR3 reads TGTGCCAGCAGCCACGCGAAGACAGGGGACGATGAGCAGTTCTTC.

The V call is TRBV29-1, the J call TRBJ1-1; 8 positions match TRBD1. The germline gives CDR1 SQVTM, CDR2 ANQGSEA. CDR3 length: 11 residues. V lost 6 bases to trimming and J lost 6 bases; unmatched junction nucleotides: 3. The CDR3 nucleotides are TGCAGCGTACGCAGGGGGCCTGAAGCTTTCTTT. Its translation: CSVRRGPEAFF.

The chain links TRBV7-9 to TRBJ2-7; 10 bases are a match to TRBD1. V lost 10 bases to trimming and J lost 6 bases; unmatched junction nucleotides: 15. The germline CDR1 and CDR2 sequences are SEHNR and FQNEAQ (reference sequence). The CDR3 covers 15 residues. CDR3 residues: CAISTSGQGGREQYF. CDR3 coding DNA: TGTGCCATCTCAACTAGCGGACAGGGGGGACGCGAGCAGTACTTC.

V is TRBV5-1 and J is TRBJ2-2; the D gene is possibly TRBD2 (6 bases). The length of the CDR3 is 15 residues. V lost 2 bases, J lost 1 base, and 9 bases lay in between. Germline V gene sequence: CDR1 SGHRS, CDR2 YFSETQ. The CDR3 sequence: CASSFGGQNTGELFF. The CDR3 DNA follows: TGCGCCAGCAGCTTCGGGGGTCAGAACACCGGGGAGCTGTTTTTT.

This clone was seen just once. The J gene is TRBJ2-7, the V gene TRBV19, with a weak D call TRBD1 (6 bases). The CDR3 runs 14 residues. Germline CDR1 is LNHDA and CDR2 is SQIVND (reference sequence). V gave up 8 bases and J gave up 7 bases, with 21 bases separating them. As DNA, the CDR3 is TGTGCCAGTGCTCAGGACAGCTACATGGGAGAGCAGTACTTC. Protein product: CASAQDSYMGEQYF.

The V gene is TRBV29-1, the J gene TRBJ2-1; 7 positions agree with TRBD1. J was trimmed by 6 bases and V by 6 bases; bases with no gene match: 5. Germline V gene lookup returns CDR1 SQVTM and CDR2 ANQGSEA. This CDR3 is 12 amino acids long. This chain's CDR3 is CSVSYRGNEQFF. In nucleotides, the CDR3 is TGCAGCGTCTCCTACAGGGGCAATGAGCAGTTCTTC.

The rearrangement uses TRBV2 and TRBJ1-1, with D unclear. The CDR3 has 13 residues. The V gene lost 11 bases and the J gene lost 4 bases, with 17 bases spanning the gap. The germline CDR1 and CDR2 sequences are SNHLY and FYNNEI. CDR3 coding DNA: TGTGCCGGAAGAACTCGTTCGGGCACTGAAGCTTTCTTT. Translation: CAGRTRSGTEAFF.

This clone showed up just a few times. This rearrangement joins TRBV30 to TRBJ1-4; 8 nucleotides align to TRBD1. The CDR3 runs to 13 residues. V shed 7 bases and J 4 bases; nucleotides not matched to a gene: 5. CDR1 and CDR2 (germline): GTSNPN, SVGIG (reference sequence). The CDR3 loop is CALNRGGNEKLFF. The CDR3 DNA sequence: TGTGCCTTAAACAGGGGGGGTAATGAAAAACTGTTTTTT. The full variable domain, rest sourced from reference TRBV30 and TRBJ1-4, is SQTIHQWPATLVQPVGSPLSLECTVEGTSNPNLYWYRQAAGRGLQLLFYSVGIGQISSEVPQNLSASRPQDRQFILSSKKLLLSDSGFYLCALNRGGNEKLFFGSGTQLSVL.

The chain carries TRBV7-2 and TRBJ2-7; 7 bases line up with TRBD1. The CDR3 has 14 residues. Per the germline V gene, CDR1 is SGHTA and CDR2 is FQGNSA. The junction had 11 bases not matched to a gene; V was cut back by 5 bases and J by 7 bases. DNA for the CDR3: TGTGCCAGCAGCCACCAAGGGGGCGCGCGGGAGCAGTACTTC. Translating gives CASSHQGGAREQYF.

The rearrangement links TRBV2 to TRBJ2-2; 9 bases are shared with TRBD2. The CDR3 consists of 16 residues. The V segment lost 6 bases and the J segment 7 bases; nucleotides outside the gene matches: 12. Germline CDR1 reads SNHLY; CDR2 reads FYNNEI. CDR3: CASRGHRGGAGGELFF. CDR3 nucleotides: TGTGCCAGCAGGGGTCATCGCGGGGGGGCCGGCGGGGAGCTGTTTTTT.

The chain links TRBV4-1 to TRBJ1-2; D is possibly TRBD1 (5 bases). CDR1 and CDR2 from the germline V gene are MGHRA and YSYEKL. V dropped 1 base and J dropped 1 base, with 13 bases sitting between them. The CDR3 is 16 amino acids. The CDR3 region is CASSQGRGGFNYGYTF. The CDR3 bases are TGCGCCAGCAGCCAAGGGCGGGGGGGATTTAACTATGGCTACACCTTC.

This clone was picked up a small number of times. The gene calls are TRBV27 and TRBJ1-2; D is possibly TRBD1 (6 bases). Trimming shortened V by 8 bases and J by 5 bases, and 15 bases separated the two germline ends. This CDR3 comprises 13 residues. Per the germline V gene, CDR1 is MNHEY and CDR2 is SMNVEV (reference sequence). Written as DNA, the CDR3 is TGTGCCAGCGGGGAGGGGACAAATTATGGCTACACCTTC. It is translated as CASGEGTNYGYTF.

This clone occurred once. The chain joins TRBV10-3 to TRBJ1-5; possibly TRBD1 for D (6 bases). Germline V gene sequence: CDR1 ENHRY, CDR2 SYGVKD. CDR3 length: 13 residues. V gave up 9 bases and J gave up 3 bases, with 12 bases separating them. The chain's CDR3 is CAIRQEPNQPQHF. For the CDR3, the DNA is TGTGCCATAAGACAGGAGCCCAATCAGCCCCAGCATTTT.

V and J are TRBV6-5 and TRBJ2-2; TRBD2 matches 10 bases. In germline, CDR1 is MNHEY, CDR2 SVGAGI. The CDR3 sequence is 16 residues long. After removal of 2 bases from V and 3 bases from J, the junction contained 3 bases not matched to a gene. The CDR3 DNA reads TGTGCCAGCAGTTACGGGACTAGCGCCTACACCGGGGAGCTGTTTTTT. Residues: CASSYGTSAYTGELFF.

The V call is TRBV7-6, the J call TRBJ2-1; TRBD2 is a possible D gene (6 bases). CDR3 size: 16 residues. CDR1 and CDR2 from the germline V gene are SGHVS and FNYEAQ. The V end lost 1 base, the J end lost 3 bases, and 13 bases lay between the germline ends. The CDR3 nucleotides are TGTGCCAGCAGCTTAGTCGGTGGGGACTTCTACAATGAGCAGTTCTTC. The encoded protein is CASSLVGGDFYNEQFF.

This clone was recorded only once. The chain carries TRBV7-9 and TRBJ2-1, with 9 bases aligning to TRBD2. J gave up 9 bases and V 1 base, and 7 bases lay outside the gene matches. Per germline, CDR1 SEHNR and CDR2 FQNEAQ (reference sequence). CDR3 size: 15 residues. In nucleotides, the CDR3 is TGTGCCAGCAGCTTAGGCGGGGGGGCCGGTGGTGAGCAGTTCTTC. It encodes CASSLGGGAGGEQFF.

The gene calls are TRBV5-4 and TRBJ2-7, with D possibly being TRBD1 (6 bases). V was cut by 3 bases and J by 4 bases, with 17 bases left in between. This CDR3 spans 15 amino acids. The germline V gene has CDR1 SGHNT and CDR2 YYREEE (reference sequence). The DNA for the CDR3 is TGTGCCAGCAGCTCCCTGGGGGCATCGATGTACGAGCAGTACTTC. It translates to CASSSLGASMYEQYF. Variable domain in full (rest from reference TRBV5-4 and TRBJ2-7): ETGVTQSPTHLIKTRGQQVTLRCSSQSGHNTVSWYQQALGQGPQFIFQYYREEENGRGNFPPRFSGLQFPNYSSELNVNALELDDSALYLCASSSLGASMYEQYFGPGTRLTVT.

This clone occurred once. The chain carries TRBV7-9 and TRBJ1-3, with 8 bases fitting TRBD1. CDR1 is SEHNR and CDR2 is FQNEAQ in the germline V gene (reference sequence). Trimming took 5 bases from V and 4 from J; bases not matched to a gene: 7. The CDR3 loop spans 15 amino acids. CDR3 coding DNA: TGTGCCAGCAGCCTCGGGACAGGTGGGGGAAACACCATATATTTT. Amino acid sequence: CASSLGTGGGNTIYF.

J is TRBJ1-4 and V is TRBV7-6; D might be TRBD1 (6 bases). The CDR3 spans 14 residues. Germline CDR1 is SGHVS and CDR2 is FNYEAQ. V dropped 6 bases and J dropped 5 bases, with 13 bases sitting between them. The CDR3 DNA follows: TGTGCCAGCAGACCCGGGACAAAAAATGAAAAACTGTTTTTT. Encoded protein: CASRPGTKNEKLFF.

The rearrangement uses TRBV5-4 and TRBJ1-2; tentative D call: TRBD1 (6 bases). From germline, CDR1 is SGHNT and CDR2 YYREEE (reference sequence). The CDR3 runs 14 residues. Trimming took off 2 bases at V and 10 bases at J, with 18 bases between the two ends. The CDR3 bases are TGTGCCAGCAGCTTTACAGGGAGGGTAACGGACTACACCTTC. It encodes CASSFTGRVTDYTF.

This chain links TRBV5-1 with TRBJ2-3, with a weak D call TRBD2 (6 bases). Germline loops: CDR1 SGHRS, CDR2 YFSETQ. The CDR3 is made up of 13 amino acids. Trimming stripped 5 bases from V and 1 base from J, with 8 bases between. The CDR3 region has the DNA TGCGCCAGCAGGCGCGGGGGCACAGATACGCAGTATTTT. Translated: CASRRGGTDTQYF. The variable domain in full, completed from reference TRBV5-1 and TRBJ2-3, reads KAGVTQTPRYLIKTRGQQVTLSCSPISGHRSVSWYQQTPGQGLQFLFEYFSETQRNKGNFPGRFSGRQFSNSRSEMNVSTLELGDSALYLCASRRGGTDTQYFGPGTRLTVL.

CDR3 amino acids: CASSPRQSLTGELFF. CDR3 DNA: TGCGCCAGCAGCCCCCGACAGAGTCTCACCGGGGAGCTGTTTTTT. The V gene is TRBV5-1, the J gene TRBJ2-2; D perhaps matches TRBD1 (5 bases). Germline CDR1 SGHRS, CDR2 YFSETQ. V shed 4 bases and J shed 4 bases, with 14 bases lying between them. This CDR3 contains 15 residues.